This T cell receptor beta chain is from a study of cytomegalovirus exposure and HLA in healthy donors. Overall study findings and caveats: A later analysis showed TCR association rates differing by HLA locus, peaking at DRB1 and lowest at HLA-C. Several of the most significant clusters appeared, in a later analysis, to be linked to common viral pathogens.

A note on this clone: Its antigen is still unknown.

Looked up from germline, CDR1 is SGDLS and CDR2 is YYNGEE. The CDR3 runs 15 residues. After removal of 4 bases from V and 3 bases from J, the junction contained 4 bases not matched to a gene. Vbeta (60) and Jbeta (13) primers were used in the PCR. Method: immunoSEQ multiplex PCR; TCRdb's copy keeps in-frame clones and lacks some. The sample lists some 150,000 clones, 75% occurring once. The sequence came from a young man in good health and CMV-seronegative. The sample consisted of PBMCs. This chain links TRBV9 with TRBJ2-1; TRBD1 agrees at 10 bases. CDR3 nucleotides: TGTGCCAGCAGCTCCCGGGACAGGGGCTACAATGAGCAGTTCTTC. This gives the protein CASSSRDRGYNEQFF. Variable domain in full (rest from reference TRBV9 and TRBJ2-1): DSGVTQTPKHLITATGQRVTLRCSPRSGDLSVYWYQQSLDQGLQFLIQYYNGEERAKGNILERFSAQQFPDLHSELNLSSLELGDSALYFCASSSRDRGYNEQFFGPGTRLTVL.